This T cell receptor beta chain derives from a study of breast tumors, draining lymph nodes, adjacent tissues (TCRdb year 2016). As for the study more broadly: The study compared TCR beta repertoires across tumor, adjacent nontumor tissue and axillary lymph nodes from breast cancer patients. The study aimed to assess the relationships and possible T-cell exchange between tumor, surrounding tissue and draining lymph node repertoires in human breast cancer.

Summary of the overall study and its limitations: Tumors showed preferential V and J gene usage, and their T-cell repertoire diversity fell below that of lymph nodes yet above that of nontumor tissue. The conclusion that tumor T cells originate in lymph nodes was framed as consistent with a hypothesis rather than directly demonstrated. A scenario in which most tumor T cells derive from the lymph node and then expand within tumor tissue was judged to be consistent with the data. In luminal-like breast cancer, tumor and nontumor tissue repertoires resembled each other significantly more than in basal-like breast cancer.

CDR1 and CDR2, looked up from the germline V gene (reference sequence), are SSHAT and FNYEAQ. The CDR3 spans 13 residues, from the cysteine through the phenylalanine. Kept here is only the CDR3 DNA, which spans 39 bases and is read in frame from base 1. Concerning this clonotype: The specificity of this receptor is unknown. Per-nucleotide qualities are absent, and no much larger clonotype sits a single base away.

The instrument given in TCRdb is Illumina HiSeq 2000. Multiplex PCR amplification was used to build the TCR beta chain libraries. The amplified TCR beta chain products were analyzed by high-throughput sequencing. Clones were called with MiXCR by TCRdb after fastp trimmed the public reads at Q25, and only in-frame beta chains were retained. Rows with one shared CDR3 protein collapse into an entry with the most common genes and DNA. The sample table holds around 66,000 distinct CDR3 sequences, of which 40% to 45% were seen once. 8% to 9.5% of the sample is held by the ten biggest clonotypes. Sequenced material: breast tumor tissue. This clonotype was sampled from a female donor with breast cancer. Some clones in this sample may be carry-over from other donors' samples. The chain uses TRBV7-7 and TRBJ2-1, and perhaps TRBD1 as D gene, on 6 matching bases. The CDR3 corresponds to CARGRGTYNEQFF. The DNA reads as follows: TGTGCTAGAGGCAGGGGAACCTACAATGAGCAGTTCTTC.